This TCR beta chain derives from a study of T cells in Graves' hyperthyroidism and ophthalmopathy. Study-level points and caveats: The authors' 13 V-J model separated ophthalmopathy from stable hyperthyroidism. Researchers found most expanded thyroid clonotypes above 0.001 in blood as well.

In germline, CDR1 is SGDLS, CDR2 YYNGEE. V lost 4 bases to trimming and J lost 1 base; unmatched junction nucleotides: 9. The CDR3 consists of 16 residues. TCR beta CDR3 regions were amplified from RNA transcripts. During a first-round RT-PCR of the TCR CDR3, the HTBI primer set was used. TCRdb reprocessed the multiplex PCR reads via MiXCR and lists one record per CDR3 protein. The repertoire consists of 560,000 or so distinct CDR3 sequences, with just under 20% occurring once and the leading ten covering over 45%. This clonotype was recorded a few times. Its antigen is undetermined. The clonotype originates from a man aged 35 to 55 with Graves' ophthalmopathy. Sequenced input: blood. The V call is TRBV9, the J call TRBJ2-3; 7 positions match TRBD2. The CDR3 nucleotides read TGTGCCAGCAGCTACGACGTGGCGGGGGGCACAGATACGCAGTATTTT. This sequence encodes CASSYDVAGGTDTQYF. Looking up the rest from reference TRBV9 and TRBJ2-3 gives the full variable domain: DSGVTQTPKHLITATGQRVTLRCSPRSGDLSVYWYQQSLDQGLQFLIQYYNGEERAKGNILERFSAQQFPDLHSELNLSSLELGDSALYFCASSYDVAGGTDTQYFGPGTRLTVL.